The present T cell receptor beta chain was sequenced within a study of vaccination and CD4 T cells after COVID-19. The treatment denotes: approximately 9-day PBMC culture with coronavirus spike peptide pools or control peptides (ViraFEST assay). As for this clonotype: The antigen remains unidentified.

Cultured CD4+ T cells had their DNA profiled by the Oncomine TCR Beta short-read assay. MiXCR, run by TCRdb on the PCR reads, gives a single entry per CDR3 protein. This repertoire shows some 16,000 distinct CDR3 sequences, about 45% found once; its top ten account for under 8%. Germline V gene data show CDR1 as LNHNV and CDR2 as YYDKDF (reference sequence). Trimming at V came to 2 bases and at J to 3 bases, leaving 8 bases not matched to a gene. The CDR3 extends over 17 amino acids. The sample was CD4+ T cells from blood, cultured in vitro, taken after SARS-CoV-2 vaccination. The sequence was obtained from a human donor who had recovered from COVID-19. This chain uses TRBV15 with TRBJ2-3; TRBD1 matches 10 bases. The CDR3: CATSRKRQGARTDTQYF. For the CDR3, the DNA is TGTGCCACCAGCAGAAAGAGACAGGGGGCGAGAACAGATACGCAGTATTTT.